Presented here are 3 T cell receptor beta chains from one specimen sequenced in a study of OX40 agonist ivuxolimab in advanced cancers. Method: immunoSEQ multiplex PCR; TCRdb's copy keeps in-frame clones and lacks some. The profile shows about 26,000 clones, around nine tenths of them singletons. This specimen consisted of CD4+ or CD8+ T cells sorted from blood, obtained in a trial of the OX40 agonist ivuxolimab. All receptors derive from an adult with an advanced solid tumor such as melanoma, head and neck, liver or kidney cancer.

The chain employs TRBV6-1 and TRBJ2-7, with D possibly being TRBD1 (6 bases). V was cut by 5 bases and J by 0 bases, with 14 bases left in between. The CDR3 runs to 15 residues. CDR1 MNHNS and CDR2 SASEGT come from the germline V gene. The CDR3 region is CASSPPGDSSYEQYF. The CDR3 bases are TGTGCCAGCAGTCCCCCAGGGGATAGCTCCTACGAGCAGTACTTC.

The J gene is TRBJ1-4, the V gene TRBV13; 8 bases are shared with TRBD1. The V gene's germline CDR1 is PRHDT and CDR2 FYEKMQ (reference sequence). V gave up 5 bases and J gave up 12 bases; unmatched junction bases: 5. CDR3 length: 12 amino acids. In nucleotides, the CDR3 is TGTGCCAGCAGCCCGAACAGGGGGGAACTGTTTTTT. Its translation is CASSPNRGELFF.

The chain has TRBV5-1 and TRBJ2-1, with D possibly being TRBD2 (6 bases). Germline V gene sequence: CDR1 SGHRS, CDR2 YFSETQ. This CDR3 has 13 amino acids. V lost 7 bases and J 3 bases, leaving 11 bases between the germline ends. This chain's CDR3 is CASAGQSYNEQFF. DNA for the CDR3: TGCGCCAGCGCGGGGCAGAGCTACAATGAGCAGTTCTTC.